Listed below are T cell receptor beta chains from one sample, sequenced in a study of Ad26.COV2.S vaccination and SARS-CoV-2 variants. Method: immunoSEQ multiplex PCR; TCRdb's copy keeps in-frame clones and lacks some. The sample records about 390,000 clones, about 88% being singletons. Sequenced material: peripheral blood, taken in a trial of Ad26.COV2.S vaccine versus placebo. The receptors stem from a person between 18 and 65 years old who received the Ad26.COV2.S COVID-19 vaccine or a placebo. Each CDR3 is given without its conserved first and last residue. Fields, in order: CDR3 protein, V gene, J gene.

CDR3 protein: ASSYASGGIDEQF
V gene: TRBV6-5
J gene: TRBJ2-1

CDR3 protein: ASRLLQQETQY
V gene: TRBV5-6
J gene: TRBJ2-5

CDR3 protein: ASSPGQGGNTEAF
V gene: TRBV10-2
J gene: TRBJ1-1

CDR3 protein: ASSKASTRGEKLF
V gene: TRBV7-9
J gene: TRBJ1-4

CDR3 protein: ASSLNPPGATEAF
V gene: TRBV27
J gene: TRBJ1-1

CDR3 protein: ASSLTTGKQF
V gene: TRBV7-9
J gene: TRBJ2-1

CDR3 protein: ASSLAGGNTEAF
V gene: TRBV5-1
J gene: TRBJ1-1

CDR3 protein: ASSGSFSYEQY
V gene: TRBV25-1
J gene: TRBJ2-7

CDR3 protein: ASSPRTGAYGYT
V gene: TRBV3-1/TRBV3-2
J gene: TRBJ1-2

CDR3 protein: ASGLRDSNTGELF
V gene: TRBV6-5
J gene: TRBJ2-2

CDR3 protein: SVRKNEQF
V gene: TRBV20-1
J gene: TRBJ2-1

CDR3 protein: ASSWGQDNEQF
V gene: TRBV5-4
J gene: TRBJ2-1

CDR3 protein: ASSRRPDAGELF
V gene: TRBV19
J gene: TRBJ2-2

CDR3 protein: SGVDSMNTEAF
V gene: TRBV29-1
J gene: TRBJ1-1

CDR3 protein: ASSLAEGHHGYT
V gene: TRBV5-1
J gene: TRBJ1-2

CDR3 protein: ASSTQRVVD
V gene: TRBV6-5
J gene: TRBJ1-2

CDR3 protein: ASRKGDRTNYGYT
V gene: TRBV19
J gene: TRBJ1-2

CDR3 protein: ASSPQTSGGRDTQY
V gene: TRBV18
J gene: TRBJ2-3

CDR3 protein: ASSPTSGGSSYEQY
V gene: TRBV7-6
J gene: TRBJ2-7

CDR3 protein: ASSISETDTQY
V gene: TRBV19
J gene: TRBJ2-3

CDR3 protein: ATPGTNYGYT
V gene: TRBV2
J gene: TRBJ1-2

CDR3 protein: ASSTKGFVEKLF
V gene: TRBV7-9
J gene: TRBJ1-4

CDR3 protein: ASSVIRGQQF
V gene: TRBV9
J gene: TRBJ2-1

CDR3 protein: ATRLAGGSTGELF
V gene: TRBV10-3
J gene: TRBJ2-2

CDR3 protein: ASSPRGTSDTQY
V gene: TRBV7-8
J gene: TRBJ2-3

CDR3 protein: AWSGQGDSPLH
V gene: TRBV30
J gene: TRBJ1-6

CDR3 protein: ASNSRAGGRTDTQY
V gene: TRBV4-1
J gene: TRBJ2-3

CDR3 protein: ASSRRLQETQY
V gene: TRBV5-5
J gene: TRBJ2-5

CDR3 protein: ASSFKGQNYGYT
V gene: TRBV5-4
J gene: TRBJ1-2

CDR3 protein: ASSQSGTLNYGYT
V gene: TRBV18
J gene: TRBJ1-2

CDR3 protein: ASSGDSGALH
V gene: TRBV5-6
J gene: TRBJ1-6

CDR3 protein: ASSKFPDYGYT
V gene: TRBV6-5
J gene: TRBJ1-2

CDR3 protein: ASSPGPGDNQPQH
V gene: TRBV11-2
J gene: TRBJ1-5

CDR3 protein: ASSDFEGPEAF
V gene: TRBV6-1
J gene: TRBJ1-1

CDR3 protein: ASSQDWGSGYT
V gene: TRBV3-1/TRBV3-2
J gene: TRBJ1-2

CDR3 protein: ASSLWGKTEAF
V gene: TRBV27
J gene: TRBJ1-1

CDR3 protein: ASSRDRGSNYGYT
V gene: TRBV6-5
J gene: TRBJ1-2

CDR3 protein: ASSRGGRDTEAF
V gene: TRBV6-6
J gene: TRBJ1-1

CDR3 protein: ASSPRDWKETQY
V gene: TRBV7-9
J gene: TRBJ2-5

CDR3 protein: ASSIHRGYNSPLH
V gene: TRBV19
J gene: TRBJ1-6